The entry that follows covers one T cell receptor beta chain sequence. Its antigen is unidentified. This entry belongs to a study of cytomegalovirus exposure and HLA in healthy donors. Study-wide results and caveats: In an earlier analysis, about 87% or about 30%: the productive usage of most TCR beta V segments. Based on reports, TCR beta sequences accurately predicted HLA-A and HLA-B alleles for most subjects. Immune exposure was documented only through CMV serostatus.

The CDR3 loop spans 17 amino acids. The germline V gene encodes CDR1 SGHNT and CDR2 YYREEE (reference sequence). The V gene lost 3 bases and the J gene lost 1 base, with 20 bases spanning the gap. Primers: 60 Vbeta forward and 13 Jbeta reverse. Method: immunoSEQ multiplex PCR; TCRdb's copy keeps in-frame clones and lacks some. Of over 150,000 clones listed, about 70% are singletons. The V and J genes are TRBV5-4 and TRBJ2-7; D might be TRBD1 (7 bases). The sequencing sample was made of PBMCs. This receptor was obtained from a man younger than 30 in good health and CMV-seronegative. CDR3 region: CASSSKRATGPSYEQYV. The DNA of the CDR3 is TGTGCCAGCAGCTCAAAGCGGGCGACAGGGCCTTCCTACGAGCAGTACGTC.